The 20 T cell receptor beta chains given below trace back to one sample, sequenced in a study of neoadjuvant anti-PD-1 for oral cavity cancer. Described time point: after neoadjuvant nivolumab, at surgical resection. Profiling relied on immunoSEQ multiplex PCR, and the TCRdb table lists in-frame clones only, not all of them. The table lists 14,000 or so clones, roughly 70% of them singletons, with roughly 2.5% in the top ten. Here the sequenced sample was PBMCs, taken after nivolumab (anti-PD-1) treatment. Every receptor here comes from a person between 40 and 85 years old with oral cavity squamous cell carcinoma.

This rearrangement joins TRBV28 to TRBJ1-1; D unresolved. CDR3 size: 13 residues. Germline CDR1 reads MDHEN; CDR2 reads SYDVKM. Trimming left V 7 bases short and J 2 bases short, with 11 bases between. The CDR3 DNA sequence: TGTGCCAGCACCCCCGGGGTAAACACTGAAGCTTTCTTT. This translates into CASTPGVNTEAFF.

The rearrangement joins TRBV29-1 to TRBJ2-7, with D perhaps matching TRBD1 (6 bases). Germline values: CDR1 SQVTM, CDR2 ANQGSEA. Trimming removed 7 bases from V and 4 bases from J, with 14 bases in between. The CDR3 has 12 residues. CDR3 loop: CSATGHFYEQYF. The CDR3 DNA sequence: TGCAGCGCCACGGGACATTTTTACGAGCAGTACTTC.

The chain is built from TRBV29-1 and TRBJ2-5, with 7 bases lining up with TRBD2. CDR3 length equals 13 residues. Germline CDR1 reads SQVTM; CDR2 reads ANQGSEA. CDR3 loop: CSVRGGGQETQYF. CDR3 nucleotides: TGCAGTGTTCGGGGCGGGGGACAAGAGACCCAGTACTTC.

The chain couples TRBV5-1 to TRBJ2-4; TRBD1 matches at 7 bases. Germline V gene lookup returns CDR1 SGHRS and CDR2 YFSETQ. After removal of 4 bases from V and 2 bases from J, the junction contained 6 bases not matched to a gene. The CDR3 loop spans 15 amino acids. CDR3 loop: CASSTLTGTKNIQYF. The CDR3, as DNA: TGCGCCAGCAGCACCTTGACAGGGACCAAAAACATTCAGTACTTC. Variable domain in full (rest from reference TRBV5-1 and TRBJ2-4): KAGVTQTPRYLIKTRGQQVTLSCSPISGHRSVSWYQQTPGQGLQFLFEYFSETQRNKGNFPGRFSGRQFSNSRSEMNVSTLELGDSALYLCASSTLTGTKNIQYFGAGTRLSVL.

This chain uses TRBV2 with TRBJ2-1; 10 positions match TRBD2. Per the germline V gene, CDR1 is SNHLY and CDR2 is FYNNEI. This CDR3 is 15 amino acids long. V lost 7 bases to trimming and J lost 9 bases; unmatched junction nucleotides: 12. This CDR3 is CASILLAGQVSEQFF. CDR3 in DNA: TGTGCCAGCATCCTACTAGCGGGGCAAGTTAGTGAGCAGTTCTTC.

The J gene is TRBJ2-7, the V gene TRBV19, with D possibly TRBD1 on 5 matching bases. The CDR3 has 12 amino acids. V lost 2 bases to trimming and J lost 3 bases, with 5 bases between them. Germline values: CDR1 LNHDA, CDR2 SQIVND (reference sequence). CDR3: CASSIQGYEQYF. CDR3 DNA sequence: TGTGCCAGTAGTATACAGGGCTACGAGCAGTACTTC. Looking up the rest from reference TRBV19 and TRBJ2-7 gives the full variable domain: DGGITQSPKYLFRKEGQNVTLSCEQNLNHDAMYWYRQDPGQGLRLIYYSQIVNDFQKGDIAEGYSVSREKKESFPLTVTSAQKNPTAFYLCASSIQGYEQYFGPGTRLTVT.

This clone appeared a single time. Sequence at one end of the junction differs from germline and may be a read error. The chain recombines TRBV7-7 with TRBJ2-5, with D tentatively TRBD1 or TRBD2 (5 bases each). The CDR3 length is 16 residues. Germline V gives CDR1 SSHAT, CDR2 FNYEAQ (reference sequence). The CDR3 spells CASSLGISGTGETQYF. The CDR3 coding sequence is TGTGCTAGCAGCTTAGGGATCTCAGGGACGGGAGAGACCCAGTACTTC.

V usage is TRBV21-1 and J usage is TRBJ1-2; the table's D gene call, TRBD1, was not cross checked with the DNA. TRBV21-1 is reported as a pseudogene. The CDR3 covers 20 residues. CDR3 sequence: CASRARDREYSRPLCNGYTF. The CDR3, as DNA: TGTGCCAGCAGAGCTCGGGACAGGGAATATTCTCGCCCCCTTTGTAACGGCTACACCTTC.

This clone was detected only a few times. The chain has TRBV6-5 and TRBJ1-2; D might be TRBD1 (6 bases). CDR3 length equals 14 residues. Germline values: CDR1 MNHEY, CDR2 SVGAGI. Trimming took 0 bases from V and 2 from J, leaving 7 bases between them. The CDR3 is CASSYSQGNYGYTF. The CDR3 DNA reads TGTGCCAGCAGTTACTCGCAGGGGAACTATGGCTACACCTTC.

The chain carries TRBV7-9 and TRBJ1-1; 7 positions agree with TRBD1. CDR1 SEHNR and CDR2 FQNEAQ come from the germline V gene (reference sequence). After removal of 5 bases from V and 11 bases from J, the junction contained 8 bases not matched to a gene. This CDR3 comprises 12 residues. The DNA for the CDR3 is TGTGCCAGCAGCCAACAACAGGGGAAGGCTTTCTTT. Translated: CASSQQQGKAFF.

J is TRBJ1-2 and V is TRBV28; 7 bases are shared with TRBD1. V dropped 1 base and J dropped 8; count of bases not matched to a gene: 10. This CDR3 contains 15 residues. Per the germline V gene, CDR1 is MDHEN and CDR2 is SYDVKM. CDR3 nucleotide sequence: TGTGCCAGCAGTTTATATGCGACAGGGTTGAACGGCTACACCTTC. Translating gives CASSLYATGLNGYTF.

This clone appeared a few times. This rearrangement joins TRBV11-2 to TRBJ1-1; D uncertain. The V end was cut by 4 bases, the J end by 10 bases, with 13 bases between. The CDR3 covers 12 residues. Germline V gene lookup returns CDR1 SGHAT and CDR2 FQNNGV. CDR3 in DNA: TGTGCCAGCAGCTCCACCCCCCTTGGAGCTTTCTTT. This gives the protein CASSSTPLGAFF.

The V gene is TRBV19, the J gene TRBJ2-7; 7 positions match TRBD1. The CDR3 is 16 amino acids. Germline trimming cut 5 bases from V and 0 bases from J; bases unmatched to any gene: 10. Germline CDR1 and CDR2: LNHDA and SQIVND (reference sequence). CDR3 protein: CASSDHRGISSYEQYF. The CDR3 nucleotides read TGTGCCAGTAGTGACCACAGGGGTATCAGCTCCTACGAGCAGTACTTC.

The V and J genes are TRBV5-1 and TRBJ2-3; D tentatively fits TRBD1 or TRBD2 (6 bases each). The CDR3 spans 19 residues. The germline V gene encodes CDR1 SGHRS and CDR2 YFSETQ. Trimming shortened V by 0 bases and J by 2 bases, and 22 bases separated the two germline ends. DNA for the CDR3: TGCGCCAGCAGCTTGGGGTTTTATGGGGGGCATGGGGACACAGATACGCAGTATTTT. Its translation: CASSLGFYGGHGDTDTQYF.

The V gene is TRBV4-1, the J gene TRBJ1-5, with a weak D call TRBD1 (6 bases). The CDR3 spans 15 residues. Germline V CDR1 and CDR2: MGHRA, YSYEKL. V was shortened by 1 base and J by 6 bases, with 13 bases between the two germline ends. For the CDR3, the DNA is TGCGCCAGCAGCCAAGCCTTACAGGGCTTTCAGCCCCAGCATTTT. The encoded protein is CASSQALQGFQPQHF.

This chain joins TRBV2 and TRBJ2-7; 10 bases map to TRBD1. In germline, CDR1 is SNHLY, CDR2 FYNNEI. CDR3 length equals 14 residues. Losses at the gene ends were 7 bases for V and 4 bases for J; bases not matched to a gene: 7. The DNA for the CDR3 is TGTGCCAGCAAAGGGGGGACAGGGGCGTACGAGCAGTACTTC. This codes for CASKGGTGAYEQYF.

V and J are TRBV4-1 and TRBJ1-2; D uncertain. In germline, CDR1 is MGHRA, CDR2 YSYEKL. The CDR3 covers 14 residues. V was pared by 0 bases and J by 3 bases, with 8 bases between. The chain's CDR3 is CASSQEDGDYGYTF. The CDR3 bases are TGCGCCAGCAGCCAAGAAGACGGAGACTATGGCTACACCTTC.

This clone was recorded a few times. The V gene is TRBV6-4, the J gene TRBJ2-2; D tentatively reads TRBD1 or TRBD2 (5 bases each). Trimming pared 4 bases from V and 6 bases from J, leaving 12 bases between. The germline V gene has CDR1 MRHNA and CDR2 SNTAGT. This CDR3 region has 14 residues. DNA of the CDR3: TGTGCCAGCAGTGGGCCCGGGGACCCCGGGGAGCTGTTTTTT. Encoded protein: CASSGPGDPGELFF.

The rearrangement links TRBV5-4 to TRBJ2-3, with 8 bases identical to TRBD2. Per germline, CDR1 SGHNT and CDR2 YYREEE (reference sequence). J gave up 5 bases and V 2 bases, and 10 bases lay outside the gene matches. The CDR3 is made up of 16 amino acids. The CDR3 bases are TGTGCCAGCAGCTTTGTCTCCGGGGGGGCAATAGATACGCAGTATTTT. Residues: CASSFVSGGAIDTQYF.

J is TRBJ2-7 and V is TRBV28; the match to TRBD1 covers 7 bases. Germline CDR1 is MDHEN and CDR2 is SYDVKM. Germline trimming cut 6 bases from V and 5 bases from J; bases unmatched to any gene: 10. The CDR3 has 14 amino acids. CDR3 nucleotide sequence: TGTGCCAGCAGCACCTACAGGGGTTTTAACGAGCAGTACTTC. As protein: CASSTYRGFNEQYF.